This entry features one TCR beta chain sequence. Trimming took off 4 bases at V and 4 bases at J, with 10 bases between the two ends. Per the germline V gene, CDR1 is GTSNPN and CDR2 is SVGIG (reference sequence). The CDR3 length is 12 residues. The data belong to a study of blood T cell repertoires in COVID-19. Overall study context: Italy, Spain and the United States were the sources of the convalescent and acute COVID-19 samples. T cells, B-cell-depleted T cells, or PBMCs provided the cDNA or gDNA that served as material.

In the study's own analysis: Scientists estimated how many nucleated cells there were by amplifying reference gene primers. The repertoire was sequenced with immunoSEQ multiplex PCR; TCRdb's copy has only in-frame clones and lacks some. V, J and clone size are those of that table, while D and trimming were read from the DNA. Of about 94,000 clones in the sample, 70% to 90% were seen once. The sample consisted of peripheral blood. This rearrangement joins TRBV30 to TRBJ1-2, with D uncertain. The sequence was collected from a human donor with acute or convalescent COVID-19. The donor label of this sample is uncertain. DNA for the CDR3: TGTGCCTGGACCTTATCGGGCTATGGCTACACCTTC. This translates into CAWTLSGYGYTF.